This T cell receptor beta chain was sequenced for a study of T cell responses to AZD1222 COVID-19 vaccine. This CDR3 comprises 14 residues. V gave up 4 bases and J gave up 8 bases, with 12 bases separating them. CDR1 and CDR2 from the germline V gene are LNHDA and SQIVND (reference sequence). Sequencing used immunoSEQ multiplex PCR; TCRdb keeps in-frame clones, though not all of them. The data contain about 86,000 clones, 70% to 90% of them seen just once; the ten biggest clones take up over 10%. Here the sequenced sample was peripheral blood, taken 28 days after the second AZD1222 dose. The chain uses TRBV19 and TRBJ2-6; perhaps TRBD1 as D (6 bases). This clonotype was obtained from an adult who received the AZD1222 COVID-19 vaccine. The CDR3 bases are TGTGCCAGTAGTACCCGTACAGGGCCCAACGTCCTGACTTTC. It encodes CASSTRTGPNVLTF.